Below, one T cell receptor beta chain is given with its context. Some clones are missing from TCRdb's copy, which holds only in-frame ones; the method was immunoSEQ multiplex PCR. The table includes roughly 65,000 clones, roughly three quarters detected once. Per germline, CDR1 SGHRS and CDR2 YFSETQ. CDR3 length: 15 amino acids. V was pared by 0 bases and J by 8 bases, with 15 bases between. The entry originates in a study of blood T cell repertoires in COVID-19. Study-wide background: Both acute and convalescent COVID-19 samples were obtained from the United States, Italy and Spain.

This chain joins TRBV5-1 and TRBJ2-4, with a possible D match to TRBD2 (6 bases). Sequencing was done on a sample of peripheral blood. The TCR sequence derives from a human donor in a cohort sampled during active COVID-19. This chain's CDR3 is CASSLASGFWDIQYF. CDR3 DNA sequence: TGCGCCAGCAGCTTGGCCAGCGGGTTTTGGGACATTCAGTACTTC.